This T cell receptor (beta chain) was found in a study of control samples from healthy donors and cancer patients. The CDR3 contains 17 residues. Germline V CDR1 and CDR2: SNHLY, FYNNEI. V lost 8 bases and J 0 bases, leaving 19 bases between the germline ends. This table comes from immunoSEQ multiplex PCR, and its TCRdb copy is limited to in-frame clones, with some not included. This sample carries 170,000 or so clones, 85% to 95% of them seen once, and the ten largest clones take about 1.4%. The source is a young man in good health. Source material: blood. The V call is TRBV2, the J call TRBJ1-4; D remains unclear. As DNA, the CDR3 is TGTGCCAGCCTGATATCTACAAGGTCAACAACTAATGAAAAACTGTTTTTT. Translating it yields CASLISTRSTTNEKLFF.